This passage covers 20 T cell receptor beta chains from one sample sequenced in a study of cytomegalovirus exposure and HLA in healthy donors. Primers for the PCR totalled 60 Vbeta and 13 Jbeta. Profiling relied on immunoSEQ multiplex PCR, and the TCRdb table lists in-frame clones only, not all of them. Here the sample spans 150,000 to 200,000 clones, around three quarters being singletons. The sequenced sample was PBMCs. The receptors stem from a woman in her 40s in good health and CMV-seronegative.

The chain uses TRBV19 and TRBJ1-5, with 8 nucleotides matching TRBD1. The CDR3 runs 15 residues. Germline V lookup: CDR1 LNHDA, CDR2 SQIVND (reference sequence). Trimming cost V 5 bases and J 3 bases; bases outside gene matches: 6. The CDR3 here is CASSVGQGLNQPQHF. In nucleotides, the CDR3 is TGTGCCAGTAGTGTTGGACAGGGCCTCAATCAGCCCCAGCATTTT.

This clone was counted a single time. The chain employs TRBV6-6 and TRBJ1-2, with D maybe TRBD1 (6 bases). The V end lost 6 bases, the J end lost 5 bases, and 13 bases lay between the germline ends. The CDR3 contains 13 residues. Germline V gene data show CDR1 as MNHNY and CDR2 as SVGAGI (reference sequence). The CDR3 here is CASSPRTAYGYTF. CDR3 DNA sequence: TGTGCCAGCAGCCCACGGACAGCTTATGGCTACACCTTC.

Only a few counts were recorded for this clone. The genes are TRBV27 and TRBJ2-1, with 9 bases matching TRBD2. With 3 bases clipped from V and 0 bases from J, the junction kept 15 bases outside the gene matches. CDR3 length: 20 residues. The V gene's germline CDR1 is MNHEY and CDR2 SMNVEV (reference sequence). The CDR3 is CASSFRAGGNPGYSYNEQFF. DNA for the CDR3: TGTGCCAGCAGTTTCCGAGCGGGGGGAAATCCGGGATACTCCTACAATGAGCAGTTCTTC.

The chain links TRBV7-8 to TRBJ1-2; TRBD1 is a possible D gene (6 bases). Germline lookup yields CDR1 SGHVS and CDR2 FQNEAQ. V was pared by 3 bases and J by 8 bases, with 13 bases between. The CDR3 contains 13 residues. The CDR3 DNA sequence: TGTGCCAGCAGCTTGGGGCCAGGGGTCGGCTACACCTTC. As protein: CASSLGPGVGYTF.

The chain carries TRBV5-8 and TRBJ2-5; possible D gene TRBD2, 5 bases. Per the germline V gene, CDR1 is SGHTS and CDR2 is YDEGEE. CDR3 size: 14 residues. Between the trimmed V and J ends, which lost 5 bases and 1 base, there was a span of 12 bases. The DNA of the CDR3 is TGTGCCAGCAGTCCCGGAGGCCTCCAAGAGACCCAGTACTTC. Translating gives CASSPGGLQETQYF.

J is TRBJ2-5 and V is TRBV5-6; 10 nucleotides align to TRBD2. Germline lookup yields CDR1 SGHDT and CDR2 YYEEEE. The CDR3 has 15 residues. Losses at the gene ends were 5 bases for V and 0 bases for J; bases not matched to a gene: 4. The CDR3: CASSPSGGYQETQYF. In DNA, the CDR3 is TGTGCCAGCAGTCCTAGCGGGGGTTACCAAGAGACCCAGTACTTC.

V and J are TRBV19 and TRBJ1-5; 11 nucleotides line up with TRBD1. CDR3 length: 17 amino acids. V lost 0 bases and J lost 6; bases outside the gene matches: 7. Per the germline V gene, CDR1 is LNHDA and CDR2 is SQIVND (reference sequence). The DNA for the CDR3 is TGTGCCAGTAGTATAGATTCTACGGGACAGGGGGTTCAGCCCCAGCATTTT. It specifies CASSIDSTGQGVQPQHF.

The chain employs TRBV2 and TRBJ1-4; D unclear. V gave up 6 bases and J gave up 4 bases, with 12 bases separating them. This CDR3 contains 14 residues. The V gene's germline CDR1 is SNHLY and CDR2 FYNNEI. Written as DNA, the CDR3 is TGTGCCAGCAGCCCAGGAGGGCTTAATGAAAAACTGTTTTTT. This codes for CASSPGGLNEKLFF.

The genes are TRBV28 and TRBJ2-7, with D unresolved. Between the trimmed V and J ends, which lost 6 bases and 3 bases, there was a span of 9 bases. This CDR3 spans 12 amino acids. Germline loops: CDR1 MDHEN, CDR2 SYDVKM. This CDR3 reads CASRNQVYEQYF. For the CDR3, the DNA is TGTGCCAGCAGGAACCAGGTCTACGAGCAGTACTTC.

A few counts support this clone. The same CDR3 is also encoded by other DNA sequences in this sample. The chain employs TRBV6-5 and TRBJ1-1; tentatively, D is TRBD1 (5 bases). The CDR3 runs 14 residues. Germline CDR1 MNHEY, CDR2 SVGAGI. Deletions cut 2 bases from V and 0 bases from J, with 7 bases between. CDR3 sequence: CASSYDSLNTEAFF. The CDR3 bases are TGTGCCAGCAGTTACGACAGCTTGAACACTGAAGCTTTCTTT.

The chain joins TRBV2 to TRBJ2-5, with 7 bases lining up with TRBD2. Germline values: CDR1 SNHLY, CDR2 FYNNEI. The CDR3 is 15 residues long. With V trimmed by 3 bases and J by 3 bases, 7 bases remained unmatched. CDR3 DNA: TGTGCCAGCAGTGATCTTTTGAGCGGGGAAGAGACCCAGTACTTC. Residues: CASSDLLSGEETQYF.

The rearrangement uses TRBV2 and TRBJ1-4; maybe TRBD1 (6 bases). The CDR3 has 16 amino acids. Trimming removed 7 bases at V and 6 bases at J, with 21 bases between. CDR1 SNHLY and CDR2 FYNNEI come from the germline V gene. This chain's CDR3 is CASKVRGLKSDEKLFF. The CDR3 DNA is TGTGCCAGCAAAGTAAGGGGGTTAAAATCGGATGAAAAACTGTTTTTT.

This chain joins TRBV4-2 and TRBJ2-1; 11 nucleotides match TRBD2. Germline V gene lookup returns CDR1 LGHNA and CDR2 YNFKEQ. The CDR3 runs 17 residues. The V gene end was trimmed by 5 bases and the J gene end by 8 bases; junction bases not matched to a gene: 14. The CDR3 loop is CASSGALLAGGGDEQFF. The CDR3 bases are TGTGCCAGCAGCGGGGCTCTTCTAGCGGGGGGAGGCGATGAGCAGTTCTTC.

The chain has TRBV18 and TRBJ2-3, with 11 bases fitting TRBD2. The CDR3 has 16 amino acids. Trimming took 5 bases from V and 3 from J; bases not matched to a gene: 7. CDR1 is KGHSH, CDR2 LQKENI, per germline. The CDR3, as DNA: TGTGCCAGCTCATCCTTGACTAGCGGGGTGACAGATACGCAGTATTTT. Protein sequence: CASSSLTSGVTDTQYF.

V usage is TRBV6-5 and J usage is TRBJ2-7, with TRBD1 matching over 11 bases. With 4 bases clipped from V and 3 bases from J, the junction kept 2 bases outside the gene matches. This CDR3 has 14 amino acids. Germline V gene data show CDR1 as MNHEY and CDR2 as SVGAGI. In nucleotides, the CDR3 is TGTGCCAGCAGTTCCGGGACAGGGGGCTACGAGCAGTACTTC. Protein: CASSSGTGGYEQYF.

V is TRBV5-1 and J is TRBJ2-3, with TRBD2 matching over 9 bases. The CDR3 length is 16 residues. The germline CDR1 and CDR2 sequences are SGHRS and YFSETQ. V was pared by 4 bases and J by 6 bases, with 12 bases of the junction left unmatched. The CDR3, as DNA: TGCGCCAGCAGCATAAATAGCGGGGGCCCTCGGGATACGCAGTATTTT. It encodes CASSINSGGPRDTQYF.

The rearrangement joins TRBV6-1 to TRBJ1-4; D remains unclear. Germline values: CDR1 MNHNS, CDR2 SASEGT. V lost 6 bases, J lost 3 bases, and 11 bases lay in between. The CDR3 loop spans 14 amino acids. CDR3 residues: CASRPDTSNEKLFF. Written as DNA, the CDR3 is TGTGCCAGCAGGCCAGACACATCTAATGAAAAACTGTTTTTT.

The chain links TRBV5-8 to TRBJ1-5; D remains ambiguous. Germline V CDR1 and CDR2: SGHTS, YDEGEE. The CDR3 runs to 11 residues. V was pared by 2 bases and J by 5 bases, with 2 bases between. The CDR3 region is CASSFDQPQHF. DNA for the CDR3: TGTGCCAGCAGCTTCGATCAGCCCCAGCATTTT.

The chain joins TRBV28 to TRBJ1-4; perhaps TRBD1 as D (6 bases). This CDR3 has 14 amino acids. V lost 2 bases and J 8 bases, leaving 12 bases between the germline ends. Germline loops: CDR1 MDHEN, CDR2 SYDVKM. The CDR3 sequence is CASSLIQGREKLFF. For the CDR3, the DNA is TGTGCCAGCAGTTTAATCCAGGGGAGAGAAAAACTGTTTTTT. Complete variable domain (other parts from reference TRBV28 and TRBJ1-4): DVKVTQSSRYLVKRTGEKVFLECVQDMDHENMFWYRQDPGLGLRLIYFSYDVKMKEKGDIPEGYSVSREKKERFSLILESASTNQTSMYLCASSLIQGREKLFFGSGTQLSVL.

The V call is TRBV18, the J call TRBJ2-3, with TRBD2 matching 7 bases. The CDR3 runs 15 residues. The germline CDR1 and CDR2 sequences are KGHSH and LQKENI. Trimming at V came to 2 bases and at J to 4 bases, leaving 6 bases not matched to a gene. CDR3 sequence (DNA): TGTGCCAGCTCACCAACGGCGGGGGTGGCAGATACGCAGTATTTT. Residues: CASSPTAGVADTQYF.